Each of the 28 T cell receptor beta chains below was sequenced from the same sample in a study of shared clonotypes between healthy human individuals. The table came from immunoSEQ multiplex PCR; TCRdb's copy has only in-frame clones and leaves some out. The sample records over a million clones, over 95% being singletons. The sample consisted of naive CD4+ T cells sorted from blood. Stated subset: CD45RA+ positively selected. These receptors all stem from a man aged 30-40 years in good health.

This chain joins TRBV27 and TRBJ2-2, with D hard to call. Germline V gives CDR1 MNHEY, CDR2 SMNVEV (reference sequence). This CDR3 spans 16 amino acids. V was shortened by 0 bases and J by 4 bases, with 12 bases between the two germline ends. CDR3 nucleotides: TGTGCCAGCAGTTTATCCAACGGACGGAGCACCGGGGAGCTGTTTTTT. Translation: CASSLSNGRSTGELFF.

The DNA for the CDR3 is TGTGCCAGCAGCGCCCTACAGGGACGCTCTGGAAACACCATATATTTT. Its translation: CASSALQGRSGNTIYF. This chain uses TRBV9 with TRBJ1-3; perhaps TRBD1 as D (6 bases). Germline V lookup: CDR1 SGDLS, CDR2 YYNGEE. This CDR3 is built from 16 residues. V was pared by 3 bases and J by 0 bases, with 13 bases between.

The chain carries TRBV25-1 and TRBJ2-3; D ambiguous. Germline loops: CDR1 MGHDK, CDR2 SYGVNS. CDR3 length equals 14 residues. Trimming pared 6 bases from V and 1 base from J, leaving 11 bases between. The CDR3 region is CASSPKWGTDTQYF. DNA of the CDR3: TGTGCCAGCAGCCCGAAATGGGGCACAGATACGCAGTATTTT.

The rearrangement joins TRBV5-8 to TRBJ2-7; D uncertain. The V gene lost 9 bases and the J gene lost 4 bases, with 20 bases spanning the gap. The CDR3 sequence is 14 residues long. The germline V gene has CDR1 SGHTS and CDR2 YDEGEE. In DNA, the CDR3 is TGTGCCACCCGTCCTGTAGTCGGAGAGTACGAGCAGTACTTC. Amino acids: CATRPVVGEYEQYF.

The chain joins TRBV5-4 to TRBJ2-1; maybe TRBD1 (6 bases). Germline CDR1 reads SGHNT; CDR2 reads YYREEE (reference sequence). The CDR3 spans 12 residues. The V gene lost 3 bases and the J gene lost 9 bases, with 10 bases spanning the gap. The CDR3 coding sequence is TGTGCCAGCAGCTACCACAGGGCTGAGCAGTTCTTC. Its protein is CASSYHRAEQFF.

The chain links TRBV5-4 to TRBJ2-3, with TRBD1 matching 7 bases. The CDR3 is made up of 14 amino acids. In germline, CDR1 is SGHNT, CDR2 YYREEE (reference sequence). Trimming cost V 5 bases and J 2 bases; bases outside gene matches: 5. Here the CDR3 DNA reads TGTGCCAGCAGTCTAACAGGGGCCACAGATACGCAGTATTTT. Protein product: CASSLTGATDTQYF.

The count of this clone is one. The rearrangement uses TRBV29-1 and TRBJ1-4; D gene unclear. The length of the CDR3 is 14 residues. CDR1 is SQVTM and CDR2 is ANQGSEA in the germline V gene. V lost 4 bases to trimming and J lost 7 bases, with 16 bases between them. The CDR3 nucleotides are TGCAGCGTTGCAATGGCCGCCGGGAGTGAAAAACTGTTTTTT. Translating gives CSVAMAAGSEKLFF.

This chain uses TRBV5-4 with TRBJ2-1, with D perhaps being TRBD1 or TRBD2 (5 bases each). Trimming cost V 4 bases and J 5 bases, with 13 bases left between them. This CDR3 has 14 residues. Germline CDR1 reads SGHNT; CDR2 reads YYREEE (reference sequence). The CDR3 nucleotides are TGTGCCAGCAGCGAACCGGGACCAAACAATGAGCAGTTCTTC. The encoded protein is CASSEPGPNNEQFF.

The CDR3 reads CASAGQQFQPQHF. CDR3 DNA sequence: TGTGCCAGTGCGGGACAGCAATTCCAGCCCCAGCATTTT. The genes are TRBV19 and TRBJ1-5; 7 nucleotides agree with TRBD1. V dropped 8 bases and J dropped 7; count of bases not matched to a gene: 8. CDR1 is LNHDA, CDR2 SQIVND, per germline (reference sequence). The CDR3 is 13 amino acids.

The V and J genes are TRBV7-9 and TRBJ2-1; 11 bases agree with TRBD2. Germline V gene lookup returns CDR1 SEHNR and CDR2 FQNEAQ (reference sequence). The V segment lost 5 bases and the J segment 15 bases; nucleotides outside the gene matches: 9. The CDR3 has 13 residues. CDR3 bases: TGTGCCAGCAGCGTTCTAGCGGGAGGTTTTGGGTTCTTC. This sequence encodes CASSVLAGGFGFF.

The chain combines TRBV4-1 with TRBJ1-4; D gene ambiguous. The CDR3 is 12 residues long. CDR1 MGHRA and CDR2 YSYEKL come from the germline V gene. Trimming shortened V by 3 bases and J by 6 bases, and 5 bases separated the two germline ends. The CDR3 is CASSQRDEKLFF. CDR3 nucleotide sequence: TGCGCCAGCAGCCAGCGAGATGAAAAACTGTTTTTT.

The chain is built from TRBV6-1 and TRBJ1-2; 7 nucleotides agree with TRBD1. This CDR3 has 15 amino acids. V was pared by 1 base and J by 2 bases, with 4 bases of the junction left unmatched. Germline CDR1 MNHNS, CDR2 SASEGT. For the CDR3, the DNA is TGTGCCAGCAGTGAAGGAGAGGGGGCGAACTATGGCTACACCTTC. It encodes CASSEGEGANYGYTF.

Remarks on this clone: This same CDR3 is encoded by further DNA sequences in the sample. V is TRBV28 and J is TRBJ2-5; TRBD1 might be the D (5 bases). The length of the CDR3 is 14 residues. With 3 bases removed from V and 3 bases from J, the gap between germline ends came to 11 bases. CDR1 is MDHEN and CDR2 is SYDVKM in the germline V gene. CDR3 coding DNA: TGTGCCAGCAGTTTCAGAGGCAGGGAAGAGACCCAGTACTTC. Protein sequence: CASSFRGREETQYF. Supplemented by reference TRBV28 and TRBJ2-5, the full variable domain reads DVKVTQSSRYLVKRTGEKVFLECVQDMDHENMFWYRQDPGLGLRLIYFSYDVKMKEKGDIPEGYSVSREKKERFSLILESASTNQTSMYLCASSFRGREETQYFGPGTRLLVL.

V gene TRBV18 combines with J gene TRBJ1-4, with D unresolved. Germline CDR1 KGHSH, CDR2 LQKENI. The ends were cut back, 3 bases at V and 0 bases at J, with 8 bases in the middle. The CDR3 contains 15 residues. CDR3 DNA sequence: TGTGCCAGCTCACCGACGAGGGCAACTAATGAAAAACTGTTTTTT. It encodes CASSPTRATNEKLFF.

The chain is built from TRBV2 and TRBJ2-1, with 10 bases that match TRBD2. With V trimmed by 3 bases and J by 4 bases, 3 bases remained unmatched. Germline V gene sequence: CDR1 SNHLY, CDR2 FYNNEI. The CDR3 is 15 residues long. CDR3 sequence reads: CASSEQAGGYNEQFF. CDR3 sequence (DNA): TGTGCCAGCAGTGAGCAAGCGGGAGGGTACAATGAGCAGTTCTTC.

The chain links TRBV7-9 to TRBJ2-1; a weak D match, TRBD1 (6 bases). The CDR3 has 13 amino acids. Trimming removed 4 bases from V and 4 bases from J, with 8 bases in between. In germline, CDR1 is SEHNR, CDR2 FQNEAQ (reference sequence). CDR3 sequence (DNA): TGTGCCAGCAGCTGGACAGCTTACAATGAGCAGTTCTTC. Translated, it gives CASSWTAYNEQFF. The full variable domain, rest sourced from reference TRBV7-9 and TRBJ2-1, is DTGVSQNPRHKITKRGQNVTFRCDPISEHNRLYWYRQTLGQGPEFLTYFQNEAQLEKSRLLSDRFSAERPKGSFSTLEIQRTEQGDSAMYLCASSWTAYNEQFFGPGTRLTVL.

The CDR3 reads CASSGTGQVSYNEQFF. The CDR3 nucleotides are TGCGCCAGCAGCGGGACAGGTCAAGTCTCCTACAATGAGCAGTTCTTC. The chain couples TRBV5-1 to TRBJ2-1, with 8 bases fitting TRBD1. V lost 4 bases, J lost 0 bases, and 6 bases stayed unmatched. Germline loops: CDR1 SGHRS, CDR2 YFSETQ. The CDR3 totals 16 residues. Full variable domain (outside the CDR3, taken from reference TRBV5-1 and TRBJ2-1): KAGVTQTPRYLIKTRGQQVTLSCSPISGHRSVSWYQQTPGQGLQFLFEYFSETQRNKGNFPGRFSGRQFSNSRSEMNVSTLELGDSALYLCASSGTGQVSYNEQFFGPGTRLTVL.

This chain links TRBV7-2 with TRBJ2-3, with 12 nucleotides matching TRBD2. CDR1 SGHTA and CDR2 FQGNSA come from the germline V gene. The ends lost 3 bases at V and 5 bases at J; junction bases unmatched: 0. The CDR3 spans 14 residues. CDR3 in DNA: TGTGCCAGCAGCTTGACTAGCGGGAGAGATACGCAGTATTTT. Translating gives CASSLTSGRDTQYF.

This chain links TRBV12-1 with TRBJ2-2; the table names TRBD2, a call not compared with the DNA. TRBV12-1 is a pseudogene locus. The CDR3 extends over 19 amino acids. The CDR3: CASSFARLAGGPNTGELFF. Written as DNA, the CDR3 is TGTGCCAGCAGCTTTGCGCGACTAGCGGGAGGGCCGAACACCGGGGAGCTGTTTTTT.

On this clone itself: Other DNA sequences from this sample encode an identical CDR3 as well. The gene calls are TRBV28 and TRBJ2-3, with D possibly being TRBD2 (6 bases). The V end was cut by 3 bases, the J end by 3 bases, with 7 bases between. CDR3 length: 13 residues. Germline CDR1 reads MDHEN; CDR2 reads SYDVKM. CDR3 protein: CASSLEGTDTQYF. The CDR3 nucleotides are TGTGCCAGCAGTTTGGAGGGGACAGATACGCAGTATTTT.

The gene calls are TRBV28 and TRBJ1-2; tentative D call: TRBD1 (5 bases). This CDR3 spans 14 amino acids. Trimming removed 3 bases from V and 3 bases from J, with 11 bases in between. Looked up from germline, CDR1 is MDHEN and CDR2 is SYDVKM. CDR3 bases: TGTGCCAGCAGTTTTGACGGGACTGACTATGGCTACACCTTC. It codes for CASSFDGTDYGYTF.

The chain is built from TRBV6-5 and TRBJ2-7, with TRBD2 matching over 10 bases. There are 14 residues in the CDR3. J was trimmed by 5 bases and V by 8 bases; bases with no gene match: 9. Germline V lookup: CDR1 MNHEY, CDR2 SVGAGI. This CDR3 reads CASSPLAGAHEQYF. The DNA of the CDR3 is TGTGCCAGCTCACCCCTAGCGGGAGCCCACGAGCAGTACTTC.

This clone has a single count. Other DNA sequences in this specimen translate into the identical CDR3. The chain uses TRBV6-5 and TRBJ2-6; D possibly corresponds to TRBD1 (6 bases). The CDR3 covers 15 residues. Trimming pared 2 bases from V and 1 base from J, leaving 6 bases between. Germline lookup yields CDR1 MNHEY and CDR2 SVGAGI. The DNA of the CDR3 is TGTGCCAGCAGTTACAGGGGGTCTGGGGCCAACGTCCTGACTTTC. Translating it yields CASSYRGSGANVLTF.

The chain is built from TRBV19 and TRBJ2-7, with a possible D match to TRBD2 (5 bases). Germline values: CDR1 LNHDA, CDR2 SQIVND (reference sequence). V gave up 3 bases and J gave up 3 bases, with 18 bases separating them. The CDR3 sequence is 16 residues long. The CDR3 loop reads CASSIGPGISGYEQYF. In nucleotides, the CDR3 is TGTGCCAGTAGTATCGGCCCGGGGATATCTGGCTACGAGCAGTACTTC.

The chain couples TRBV5-4 to TRBJ2-7, with D uncertain. The germline CDR1 and CDR2 sequences are SGHNT and YYREEE (reference sequence). V gave up 0 bases and J gave up 7 bases, with 11 bases separating them. CDR3 size: 13 residues. DNA of the CDR3: TGTGCCAGCAGCTTGGCGGCAGTTCGGGAGCAGTACTTC. Amino acid sequence: CASSLAAVREQYF.

The chain carries TRBV5-1 and TRBJ2-7, with TRBD2 matching 8 bases. The germline gives CDR1 SGHRS, CDR2 YFSETQ. V lost 0 bases and J lost 5; bases outside the gene matches: 7. The CDR3 loop spans 15 amino acids. The DNA for the CDR3 is TGCGCCAGCAGCTTGGAGGGTAGCGGGATTGACGAGCAGTACTTC. It encodes CASSLEGSGIDEQYF.

This clone has a single count. This chain joins TRBV7-7 and TRBJ2-1, with 7 bases that match TRBD2. This CDR3 is 15 amino acids long. Germline CDR1 is SSHAT and CDR2 is FNYEAQ (reference sequence). The trim removed 4 bases at V and 3 bases at J, leaving 6 bases unmatched. Here the CDR3 reads CASSSGPSGYNEQFF. CDR3 coding DNA: TGTGCCAGCAGCTCGGGACCTAGCGGCTACAATGAGCAGTTCTTC.

The chain couples TRBV18 to TRBJ2-1, with 11 bases aligning to TRBD2. Germline-derived CDR1 and CDR2 are KGHSH and LQKENI. Losses at the gene ends were 4 bases for V and 8 bases for J; bases not matched to a gene: 16. The CDR3 is 18 residues long. The DNA for the CDR3 is TGTGCCAGCTCACAATTGAATTCCGGGACTAGCGGAGTGGATGAGCAGTTCTTC. Its translation is CASSQLNSGTSGVDEQFF.